The present T cell receptor beta chain was sequenced within a study of ipilimumab plus nivolumab after autologous stem cell transplantation. Turning to the study itself: The DLBCL group included primary refractory and relapsed cases.

Ipilimumab, 1 mg/kg, started 14 to 28 days after autologous transplant. Broader study findings: TCR repertoire, Treg phenotype and gut microbiota reportedly support more study of this approach.

This clone has only one observation. Its antigen is not identified. Looked up from germline, CDR1 is SGHVS and CDR2 is FQNEAQ. The CDR3 sequence is 15 residues long. Losses at the gene ends were 1 base for V and 2 bases for J; bases not matched to a gene: 4. TCRdb keeps only in-frame clones here, not all; method: immunoSEQ multiplex PCR. The sample holds approximately 18,000 clones, around 81% seen once. This clonotype originated in a male donor with diffuse large B-cell lymphoma. The starting material was PBMCs, obtained in a trial of ipilimumab plus nivolumab as post-transplant consolidation. V usage is TRBV7-8 and J usage is TRBJ2-7; 8 bases fit TRBD2. DNA of the CDR3: TGTGCCAGCAGCTTAGAACGGGGGGGCGCCTACGAGCAGTACTTC. Its protein is CASSLERGGAYEQYF.